This TCR beta chain is from a study of blood T cell repertoires in COVID-19 (TCRdb year 2020). About the study as a whole: Samples from collaborators originated in the United States, Italy and Spain and spanned both the acute and convalescent phases of COVID-19. The material from the prospective study consisted of cDNA or gDNA derived from T cells, B-cell-depleted T cells, or PBMCs. Subjects who had been exposed to COVID-19, were actively infected with it, or had recovered from it provided the deeply sampled blood TCRbeta repertoires that made up the dataset. The repertoires were made available in a free public database intended to serve as a resource for research on the immune response to SARS-CoV-2. Samples came from the ongoing ImmuneRACE study (first 160 participants) plus 1,254 subjects from 6 global collaborators. A de-identified subject ID, COVID-19 status, age in years and sex were almost always included in the sample metadata. Where available, HLA class I and class II types were obtained from metadata supplied by the sample provider rather than from assay-based typing. What the study reported, not specific to this receptor: The amount of clinical and demographic metadata varied by source and participant and was provided uncurated.

About this clone itself: The clone's antigen remains unknown. Base-call qualities are not available, and no considerably larger clone is one nucleotide away.

Its CDR3 holds 17 amino acids, cysteine through phenylalanine. Only the CDR3 part of the read is kept: 51 bases, read in frame from the first base. Taken from the germline V gene (reference sequence), the CDR1 and CDR2 loops are SEHNR and FQNEAQ. Germline trimming amounts to 1 base on V and 0 bases on J, with 3 as the count of junction bases outside the gene matches. TCRbeta CDR3 regions were amplified from genomic DNA by means of the immunoSEQ Assay, a bias-controlled multiplex PCR. On the authors' methods: The number of nucleated cells in each sample was estimated from the amplification of reference gene primers within the assay. To quantify the absolute abundance of each unique TCRbeta CDR3 rearrangement, sequence reads were collapsed and filtered. Productive Simpson clonality was computed per sample as the square root of Simpson's diversity index over productive rearrangements. TCRdb limited this immuneACCESS table to in-frame rearrangements with V and J called. A share of clones is missing; checked studies link under half to unresolved V genes, and the rest is unexplained. D and trimming come from the DNA, and the V and J calls and clone size come from that table. The sample data list 270,000 or so clones, and 85% to 90% of these were observed just once. Of the sample, 13% is held by the ten largest clones.

Each collaborating institution followed its own protocols to collect whole blood in K2EDTA tubes. For TCRbeta analysis, collaborators shipped samples as frozen whole blood, isolated PBMCs, or DNA extracted from either of those sample types. The sequenced material came from peripheral blood. The chain employs TRBV7-9 and TRBJ1-1, with TRBD1 identical over 12 junction bases. The TCR comes from a human donor in a cohort sampled during active COVID-19. The DNA reads TGTGCCAGCAGCTTAGGGGACAGGGGGCTCATGAACACTGAAGCTTTCTTT. This encodes CASSLGDRGLMNTEAFF.